This section outlines one T cell receptor beta chain sequence together with its context. This clone was observed at least ten times. Its cognate antigen has yet to be identified. No base quality values were provided; no much bigger clone lies one nucleotide off. The library was produced with PCR. Sequencer: Illumina HiSeq 4000. High-throughput sequencing was used to profile the CDR3 region of the TCR beta-chain in every patient. The published analysis was carried out like this. The researchers built a classifier to tell apart papillary thyroid cancer patients with distant metastasis, based on CDR3 differences among clinicopathological groups. To measure repertoire diversity the researchers used the Shannon index, while the Morisita-Horn index served to gauge how similar the tumor and blood repertoires were. TCRdb itself trimmed the public reads at Q25 with fastp, ran MiXCR and retained productive beta chains. TCRdb assigned the V and J calls; the authors' analysis was not used. This sample holds 30,000 to 35,000 clones; 25% to 35% were observed only once. The top ten constitute more than 30% of the sample.

This entry is derived from a study of metastatic and nonmetastatic thyroid tumors (dated by TCRdb to about 2020). Regarding the complete study: Repertoires were compared across peripheral blood and tumor or nodule tissue samples from malignant and benign thyroid patients.

The CDR3 measures 14 amino acids from cysteine to phenylalanine. The only DNA kept is the CDR3, 42 bases in frame from the first base. Trimming removed 6 bases from V and 3 bases from J; the gene matches leave 10 bases unexplained. Per the germline V gene (reference sequence), DFQATT is the CDR1 and SNEGSKA is the CDR2. None of the patients had been given any treatment before thyroid surgery. Using T-cell receptor beta sequencing, the researchers looked back retrospectively at clinical samples from patients, gathered between about 2012 and 2018. Overall study results and their limits: TCR beta diversity was reported as significantly higher in malignant tumors than in benign nodules, in both blood and tumor samples.

The sequence came from a female donor with papillary thyroid cancer or a benign thyroid nodule (not recorded which). Some clones in this sample may be carry-over from other donors' samples. The sequencing input was blood. The chain is made from TRBV20-1 and TRBJ2-5; 7 nucleotides in the junction match TRBD2. The CDR3 protein: CSAAWEGQEETQYF. At the DNA level, the sequence is TGCAGTGCAGCGTGGGAGGGCCAAGAAGAGACCCAGTACTTC.